These T cell receptor beta chains were read from a single sample in a study of vaccination and CD4 T cells after COVID-19. One entry per CDR3 protein, called by TCRdb with MiXCR from the PCR reads. The data show fewer than 15,000 distinct CDR3 sequences, under 60% seen once. Their target antigens are unknown. Sequenced sample: CD4+ T cells from blood, cultured in vitro. The receptor source for this set is a human donor who had recovered from COVID-19. Both conserved end residues are trimmed from each CDR3. A D gene is named only where the DNA matches it firmly.

TRBV9	TRBD2	TRBJ2-3	ASSVATSGGFGTDTQY
TRBV7-6	NA	TRBJ2-1	ASKSAWSYNEQF
TRBV6-1	TRBD2	TRBJ2-7	ASRPRASGPRVVHGQY
TRBV7-9	TRBD1	TRBJ1-5	ASSLVRGRRNNQPQH
TRBV6-2/TRBV6-3	NA	TRBJ2-4	ATNGRDKVF
TRBV10-3	NA	TRBJ2-3	ASRELATDTQY
TRBV11-1	TRBD1	TRBJ1-1	ASSTGENTEAF
TRBV4-2	NA	TRBJ2-3	ASSQAGEADTQY
TRBV19	TRBD1	TRBJ1-5	ATSVRNRGLSNQPQH
TRBV19	TRBD2	TRBJ2-2	ASSMWGRGAGELF
TRBV20-1	TRBD1	TRBJ1-5	SAPRTGGFFNQPQH
TRBV28	TRBD1	TRBJ1-6	ASSSNTGTGSPLH
TRBV28	NA	TRBJ1-5	ASSSPPNQPQH
TRBV7-2	NA	TRBJ2-7	ASSYRRARYEQY
TRBV5-1	NA	TRBJ2-2	ASSLEAFSNTGELF
TRBV5-4	NA	TRBJ1-2	ASSFQTLTGNGYT